The rows below give T cell receptor beta chains drawn from one sample of a study of shared clonotypes between healthy human individuals. Sequenced by immunoSEQ multiplex PCR; TCRdb stores in-frame clones only, minus some. The sample lists millions of clones, about 93% occurring once. The sequencing sample was made of naive CD8+ T cells from PBMCs. The source of these receptors is a man aged 18 to 29 in good health. Some clones in this sample may be carry-over from other donors' samples. Both conserved end residues are part of each CDR3. The D gene is left open where the match is weak. Expanded clones are given a class, and other clones once, few, many or no size at all.

abundance: -; v_gene: TRBV28; j_gene: TRBJ1-4; d_gene: TRBD1; CDR3nt: TGTGCCAGCAGTTTCACAGGGGCGGGAGAAAAACTGTTTTTT; CDR3aa: CASSFTGAGEKLFF
abundance: -; v_gene: TRBV9; j_gene: TRBJ1-2; d_gene: TRBD1; CDR3nt: TGTGCCAGCAGCGGCCAGGGGGGGTATGGCTACACCTTC; CDR3aa: CASSGQGGYGYTF
abundance: -; v_gene: TRBV7-2; j_gene: TRBJ2-7; d_gene: -; CDR3nt: TGTGCCAGCAGCTTAGGTCCGGGGGCGGGAATCTCCTACGAGCAGTACTTC; CDR3aa: CASSLGPGAGISYEQYF
abundance: -; v_gene: TRBV14; j_gene: TRBJ2-7; d_gene: TRBD2; CDR3nt: TGTGCCAGCAGCCAGAGGACTAGCGGGAGTCTTTACGAGCAGTACTTC; CDR3aa: CASSQRTSGSLYEQYF
abundance: -; v_gene: TRBV27; j_gene: TRBJ1-5; d_gene: -; CDR3nt: TGTGCCAGCAGTTTCAGGGATCGGGGTGGGCCCCAGCATTTT; CDR3aa: CASSFRDRGGPQHF
abundance: -; v_gene: TRBV11-2; j_gene: TRBJ2-7; d_gene: -; CDR3nt: TGTGCCAGCAGCTCTCCCAGCCCTTACGAGCAGTACTTC; CDR3aa: CASSSPSPYEQYF
abundance: few; v_gene: TRBV5-4; j_gene: TRBJ2-7; d_gene: -; CDR3nt: TGTGCCAGCAGCTTGGGGTACGAGCAGTACTTC; CDR3aa: CASSLGYEQYF
abundance: -; v_gene: TRBV4-3; j_gene: TRBJ2-1; d_gene: TRBD1; CDR3nt: TGCGCCAGCAGCCAAGATCCGGGACAGGGGTCTTATGAGCAGTTCTTC; CDR3aa: CASSQDPGQGSYEQFF
abundance: -; v_gene: TRBV30; j_gene: TRBJ2-2; d_gene: -; CDR3nt: TGTGCCTGCCCCTTTTGGCCCGCCACCGGGGAGCTGTTTTTT; CDR3aa: CACPFWPATGELFF
abundance: once; v_gene: TRBV6-6; j_gene: TRBJ1-2; d_gene: TRBD1; CDR3nt: TGTGCCAGCAGTTCGTCAGGGACAGCGGAGTGGGGTGGCTACACCTTC; CDR3aa: CASSSSGTAEWGGYTF
abundance: -; v_gene: TRBV7-8; j_gene: TRBJ2-7; d_gene: -; CDR3nt: TGTGCCAGCAGCTTAGGTCGAAACTCCTACGAGCAGTACTTC; CDR3aa: CASSLGRNSYEQYF
abundance: -; v_gene: TRBV27; j_gene: TRBJ2-7; d_gene: TRBD1; CDR3nt: TGTGCCAGCAGCCCTTTTGACAGGGTAACCCACGAGCAGTACTTC; CDR3aa: CASSPFDRVTHEQYF
abundance: -; v_gene: TRBV11-2; j_gene: TRBJ2-3; d_gene: TRBD2; CDR3nt: TGTGCCAGCAGCTTAGAGGCCAGACTAGCGGGAGTTATAGATACGCAGTATTTT; CDR3aa: CASSLEARLAGVIDTQYF
abundance: -; v_gene: TRBV27; j_gene: TRBJ2-7; d_gene: TRBD2; CDR3nt: TGTGCCAGCAGTTTACTACTAGCGGGATCAGTTGGCGAGCAGTACTTC; CDR3aa: CASSLLLAGSVGEQYF
abundance: -; v_gene: TRBV6-5; j_gene: TRBJ2-7; d_gene: TRBD2; CDR3nt: TGTGCCAGCGGGATGGGAGCGGGAGTCTACGAGCAGTACTTC; CDR3aa: CASGMGAGVYEQYF